This T cell receptor beta chain is drawn from a study of cytomegalovirus exposure and HLA in healthy donors. Regarding the study as a whole: Roughly even sequencing depth across donors was the assumption behind the presence/absence analyses. Indistinguishable V segments such as TRBV6-2 and TRBV6-3 were excluded.

The primer mix had 60 Vbeta and 13 Jbeta primers. Produced via immunoSEQ multiplex PCR; TCRdb's table is partial and in-frame only. This sample has around 110,000 clones; 82% occur once, and the top ten carry more than 1.5%. About this clone itself: Antigen specificity is unknown.

The CDR3 is 17 amino acids. CDR1 and CDR2 from the germline V gene are MGHRA and YSYEKL. The V gene end was trimmed by 1 base and the J gene end by 2 bases; junction bases not matched to a gene: 7. The sequenced sample was PBMCs. The rearrangement links TRBV4-1 to TRBJ2-1; 8 nucleotides line up with TRBD1. The sequence derives from a man over 45 in good health and CMV-seronegative. The CDR3 here is CASSQVQGQGPYNEQFF. The CDR3 DNA reads TGCGCCAGCAGCCAAGTTCAAGGACAGGGACCCTACAATGAGCAGTTCTTC.